These 21 T cell receptor beta chains share one sample of origin, sequenced in a study of early T cells in non-severe SARS-CoV-2 infection (dated by TCRdb to 2020 to 2023). Library preparation used 5' RACE. TCRdb names NextSeq 500 as the instrument used. TCRdb trimmed the raw reads at Q25, called clones with MiXCR and kept productive beta chains. For every CDR3 protein sequence, its rows merge into one entry that carries the most common genes and DNA. Counted in this sample were some 60,000 distinct CDR3 sequences; roughly 10% of them appeared once. The ten largest clonotypes hold 8.6% of the sample. The specimen was whole blood. These receptors were obtained from an adult who was a healthcare worker with PCR-confirmed SARS-CoV-2 infection or an uninfected control (not recorded which).

This clonotype was seen repeatedly, ten times or more. For the CDR3, the DNA is TGCGCCAGCAGTCAAACAGGGTACAAGCCCCAGCATTTT. Protein product: CASSQTGYKPQHF. The chain links TRBV4-3 to TRBJ1-5; TRBD1 might be the D (6 bases). Germline lookup yields CDR1 LGHNA and CDR2 YSLEER. V was clipped by 6 bases and J by 8 bases, with 14 bases between them. The CDR3 length is 13 residues.

As for this clonotype: The junction does not match germline at one end; this may be a read error. V and J are TRBV27 and TRBJ2-3; D is ambiguous. Per the germline V gene, CDR1 is MNHEY and CDR2 is SMNVEV (reference sequence). This CDR3 is 13 amino acids long. The CDR3, as DNA: TGTGCCAACAGTCCCCCCTTCACAGATACGCAGTATTTT. Its translation is CANSPPFTDTQYF.

On this clonotype itself: This may be a read error, as it is one base from a much larger clone. V is TRBV27 and J is TRBJ2-1, with a tentative D call TRBD2 (5 bases). Per the germline V gene, CDR1 is MNHEY and CDR2 is SMNVEV (reference sequence). The CDR3 has 14 residues. CDR3 residues: CASSFTDSYNEQIF. The CDR3 DNA sequence: TGTGCCAGCAGTTTCACGGACTCTTACAATGAGCAGATCTTC.

This clonotype was counted ten times or more. The chain combines TRBV12-3 or TRBV12-4 with TRBJ2-1; 7 bases are shared with TRBD2. J was trimmed by 8 bases and V by 6 bases; bases with no gene match: 10. The CDR3 covers 14 residues. CDR3 nucleotides: TGTGCCAGCAGCAACGCGGGGGTTAGGGATGAGCAGTTCTTC. It encodes CASSNAGVRDEQFF.

This clonotype was observed a handful of times. The chain couples TRBV20-1 to TRBJ2-1, with 7 bases fitting TRBD2. Trimming removed 3 bases from V and 4 bases from J; junction bases left unmatched: 12. Germline CDR1 is DFQATT and CDR2 is SNEGSKA (reference sequence). The CDR3 runs to 16 residues. CDR3 region: CSASSALAVLYNEQFF. CDR3 DNA: TGCAGTGCTAGCTCGGCCCTAGCGGTCCTATACAATGAGCAGTTCTTC.

This clonotype was seen only a few times. V usage is TRBV20-1 and J usage is TRBJ2-3, with 9 nucleotides matching TRBD2. The CDR3 extends over 15 amino acids. The V and J ends lost 0 bases and 4 bases, in that order; junction bases with no gene match: 5. The germline V gene has CDR1 DFQATT and CDR2 SNEGSKA (reference sequence). The CDR3 here is CSARDPAGGADTQYF. In DNA, the CDR3 is TGCAGTGCTAGAGATCCAGCGGGAGGAGCAGATACGCAGTATTTT.

This clonotype was counted ten times or more. CDR3: CASSLSGLAGGYEQFF. The CDR3 nucleotides read TGTGCCAGCAGCTTATCGGGACTAGCGGGAGGGTATGAGCAGTTCTTC. This chain connects TRBV7-2 to TRBJ2-1; 16 positions agree with TRBD2. CDR3 length: 16 amino acids. The trim removed 2 bases at V and 8 bases at J, leaving 3 bases unmatched. CDR1 is SGHTA and CDR2 is FQGNSA in the germline V gene. Looking up the rest from reference TRBV7-2 and TRBJ2-1 gives the full variable domain: GAGVSQSPSNKVTEKGKDVELRCDPISGHTALYWYRQSLGQGLEFLIYFQGNSAPDKSGLPSDRFSAERTGGSVSTLTIQRTQQEDSAVYLCASSLSGLAGGYEQFFGPGTRLTVL.

In its sample, this clonotype was seen a few times. V gene TRBV20-1 combines with J gene TRBJ2-6, with 7 bases lining up with TRBD1. Unmatched junction bases numbered 5, after V lost 5 bases and J lost 1 base. Germline V gives CDR1 DFQATT, CDR2 SNEGSKA (reference sequence). The CDR3 totals 15 residues. The CDR3 sequence: CSADRTGSGANVLTF. CDR3 bases: TGCAGTGCTGACCGGACAGGTTCTGGGGCCAACGTCCTGACTTTC.

The chain is built from TRBV19 and TRBJ1-1, with TRBD1 matching 10 bases. Trimming took 6 bases from V and 0 from J; bases not matched to a gene: 1. Germline CDR1 reads LNHDA; CDR2 reads SQIVND (reference sequence). This CDR3 comprises 14 residues. CDR3 residues: CASRGQGMNTEAFF. The DNA of the CDR3 is TGTGCCAGTAGGGGACAGGGGATGAACACTGAAGCTTTCTTT.

Judged by abundance, this clonotype is medium-sized (0.01 to 0.1%). The V gene is TRBV29-1, the J gene TRBJ2-7; a possible D gene is TRBD2 (5 bases). The germline CDR1 and CDR2 sequences are SQVTM and ANQGSEA. V lost 0 bases and J lost 3, with 9 bases in between. This CDR3 is built from 13 residues. Written as DNA, the CDR3 is TGCAGCGTTGAAGATGGAGGCAGCTACGAGCAGTACTTC. It codes for CSVEDGGSYEQYF.

The chain uses TRBV19 and TRBJ2-2, with unresolved D. Between the trimmed V and J ends, which lost 4 bases and 7 bases, there was a span of 13 bases. CDR1 and CDR2 from the germline V gene are LNHDA and SQIVND (reference sequence). The CDR3 spans 14 residues. The CDR3 coding sequence is TGTGCCAGTAGTAGGGTCTGGGGTGACGGGGAGCTGTTTTTT. Encoded protein: CASSRVWGDGELFF.

This clonotype was recorded a few times. The genes are TRBV5-5 and TRBJ2-1; tentatively, D is TRBD1 or TRBD2 (5 bases each). V lost 2 bases, J lost 5 bases, and 8 bases lay in between. Germline assignment: CDR1 SGHKS and CDR2 YYEKEE (reference sequence). This CDR3 comprises 13 residues. The CDR3 DNA is TGTGCCAGCAGCTTAGGGACCAACAATGAGCAGTTCTTC. This encodes CASSLGTNNEQFF. Full variable domain (missing parts from reference TRBV5-5 and TRBJ2-1): DAGVTQSPTHLIKTRGQQVTLRCSPISGHKSVSWYQQVLGQGPQFIFQYYEKEERGRGNFPDRFSARQFPNYSSELNVNALLLGDSALYLCASSLGTNNEQFFGPGTRLTVL.

The chain uses TRBV6-6 and TRBJ2-3; D is undetermined. The CDR3 is 14 amino acids. V was trimmed by 0 bases and J by 2 bases, leaving 6 bases between them. The germline CDR1 and CDR2 sequences are MNHNY and SVGAGI (reference sequence). The CDR3 is CASSYSPPTDTQYF. In DNA, the CDR3 is TGTGCCAGCAGTTACTCGCCGCCCACAGATACGCAGTATTTT.

The sample holds many counts of this clonotype. The chain is built from TRBV5-8 and TRBJ2-7, with TRBD1 as a possible D gene (6 bases). V was trimmed by 4 bases and J by 1 base, leaving 15 bases between them. The CDR3 covers 15 residues. CDR1 is SGHTS, CDR2 YDEGEE, per germline. Here the CDR3 reads CASSMGASGSYEQYF. In DNA, the CDR3 is TGTGCCAGCAGCATGGGGGCATCTGGTTCCTACGAGCAGTACTTC.

This clonotype was seen at least ten times. The chain uses TRBV6-6 and TRBJ1-5, with unresolved D. The germline V gene encodes CDR1 MNHNY and CDR2 SVGAGI (reference sequence). Between the trimmed V and J ends, which lost 2 bases and 4 bases, there was a span of 6 bases. CDR3 length equals 13 residues. CDR3 sequence: CASSYGMNQPQHF. DNA for the CDR3: TGTGCCAGCAGTTACGGAATGAATCAGCCCCAGCATTTT.

This chain connects TRBV29-1 to TRBJ2-2; D remains ambiguous. This CDR3 spans 14 amino acids. Between the trimmed V and J ends, which lost 3 bases and 3 bases, there was a span of 11 bases. Germline lookup yields CDR1 SQVTM and CDR2 ANQGSEA. CDR3 DNA sequence: TGCAGCGTTGATTCGGTGATCGACACCGGGGAGCTGTTTTTT. Residues: CSVDSVIDTGELFF.

This clonotype has only a few counts. The chain carries TRBV7-2 and TRBJ2-1; D remains unclear. CDR1 and CDR2 from the germline V gene are SGHTA and FQGNSA. Between the trimmed V and J ends, which lost 0 bases and 0 bases, there was a span of 9 bases. This CDR3 is built from 16 residues. In DNA form, the CDR3 reads TGTGCCAGCAGCTTAGCTTACGGTAGCTCCTACAATGAGCAGTTCTTC. Protein product: CASSLAYGSSYNEQFF.

Many counts were recorded for this clonotype. This chain links TRBV19 with TRBJ2-1; 8 bases are a match to TRBD2. V shed 4 bases, J shed 5 bases, and the junction held 7 bases outside the gene matches. Per germline, CDR1 LNHDA and CDR2 SQIVND (reference sequence). This CDR3 has 15 residues. The CDR3, as DNA: TGTGCCAGTAGTACCGGAACTAGCGGAAACAATGAGCAGTTCTTC. As protein: CASSTGTSGNNEQFF.

This clonotype was picked up many times. The chain joins TRBV9 to TRBJ1-1; D remains ambiguous. Trimming removed 3 bases from V and 7 bases from J, with 19 bases in between. The CDR3 has 15 amino acids. Germline V gene lookup returns CDR1 SGDLS and CDR2 YYNGEE. This CDR3 reads CASSAEVGGSFEAFF. In DNA, the CDR3 is TGTGCCAGCAGCGCCGAAGTGGGAGGGTCTTTTGAAGCTTTCTTT.

This clonotype was detected a few times. The genes are TRBV11-2 and TRBJ1-1; D is possibly TRBD1 (5 bases). Germline V gene data show CDR1 as SGHAT and CDR2 as FQNNGV. This CDR3 region has 14 residues. Trimming stripped 6 bases from V and 4 bases from J, with 15 bases between. CDR3 in DNA: TGTGCCAGCAGTTCGGACATGAGTCGCACTGAAGCTTTCTTT. Protein product: CASSSDMSRTEAFF. The complete variable domain, with remaining parts taken from reference TRBV11-2 and TRBJ1-1, reads EAGVAQSPRYKIIEKRQSVAFWCNPISGHATLYWYQQILGQGPKLLIQFQNNGVVDDSQLPKDRFSAERLKGVDSTLKIQPAKLEDSAVYLCASSSDMSRTEAFFGQGTRLTVV.

This clonotype was detected only a few times. The rearrangement uses TRBV5-4 and TRBJ2-7; D gene unclear. CDR1 and CDR2 from the germline V gene are SGHNT and YYREEE (reference sequence). The CDR3 contains 14 residues. V lost 3 bases and J 3 bases, leaving 13 bases between the germline ends. The CDR3 region has the DNA TGTGCCAGCAGCTCAGGAGAAAAGCGCTACGAGCAGTACTTC. It encodes CASSSGEKRYEQYF.